Listed here are 13 T cell receptor beta chains from one sample, sequenced in a study of PD-1 blockade in classical Hodgkin lymphoma. Autologous stem cell transplantation was followed by relapse in every patient, and brentuximab vedotin exposure varied. Magnetic negative selection of thawed PBMCs yielded the CD8+ T cells. The assay was immunoSEQ multiplex PCR, and TCRdb's table has in-frame clones only and misses some. Of more than 9,500 clones in the sample, roughly 84% were seen once. Sequences were derived from CD8+ T cells from blood, sampled at baseline. These receptors were taken from a human donor with classical Hodgkin lymphoma.

The chain couples TRBV15 to TRBJ1-5; D gene uncertain. V was trimmed by 2 bases and J by 8 bases, leaving 10 bases between them. CDR1 and CDR2 (germline): LNHNV, YYDKDF (reference sequence). This CDR3 has 13 amino acids. In DNA form, the CDR3 reads TGTGCCACCAGCAGAAAATTACCTGAGCCCCAGCATTTT. It specifies CATSRKLPEPQHF.

This clone was counted only a few times. The rearrangement links TRBV6-1 to TRBJ1-5; a possible D gene is TRBD1 (6 bases). From germline, CDR1 is MNHNS and CDR2 SASEGT. The CDR3 runs 15 residues. Trimming took off 1 base at V and 8 bases at J, with 15 bases between the two ends. The CDR3 sequence: CASSEGGAAGEPQHF. DNA of the CDR3: TGTGCCAGCAGTGAAGGGGGGGCCGCTGGGGAGCCCCAGCATTTT.

This chain joins TRBV7-9 and TRBJ2-7, with D unresolved. Trimming cost V 5 bases and J 0 bases, with 11 bases left between them. The CDR3 loop spans 14 amino acids. Germline assignment: CDR1 SEHNR and CDR2 FQNEAQ (reference sequence). This CDR3 is CASSQVGPSYEQYF. CDR3 nucleotides: TGTGCCAGCAGCCAAGTAGGGCCCTCCTACGAGCAGTACTTC.

In this sample, this clone turned up once. The chain carries TRBV6-5 and TRBJ2-7; 14 nucleotides agree with TRBD2. This CDR3 region has 15 residues. Trimming removed 6 bases from V and 3 bases from J; junction bases left unmatched: 4. Germline loops: CDR1 MNHEY, CDR2 SVGAGI. CDR3 residues: CASRSGTSGSYEQYF. The CDR3, as DNA: TGTGCCAGCAGATCCGGGACTAGCGGGAGCTACGAGCAGTACTTC.

This clone was found once. V is TRBV27 and J is TRBJ2-3; TRBD2 aligns across 7 bases. Unmatched junction bases numbered 13, after V lost 7 bases and J lost 3 bases. CDR1 is MNHEY and CDR2 is SMNVEV in the germline V gene (reference sequence). The CDR3 has 16 amino acids. CDR3 in DNA: TGTGCCAGCAAACTGTCCCCCGCGGGAGCTACAGATACGCAGTATTTT. This translates into CASKLSPAGATDTQYF.

This CDR3 is CASSARTSGGSYEQYF. In DNA, the CDR3 is TGTGCCAGCAGCGCGCGAACTAGCGGGGGCTCCTACGAGCAGTACTTC. The gene calls are TRBV9 and TRBJ2-7; 11 bases are a match to TRBD2. The CDR3 consists of 16 residues. V trimming: 3 bases; J trimming: 0 bases; junction bases outside the gene matches: 5. CDR1 is SGDLS, CDR2 YYNGEE, per germline.

The chain employs TRBV27 and TRBJ2-7; D gene uncertain. V was pared by 4 bases and J by 0 bases, with 10 bases between. This CDR3 has 14 amino acids. Germline CDR1 and CDR2: MNHEY and SMNVEV (reference sequence). CDR3 sequence: CASSYSTTSYEQYF. In DNA form, the CDR3 reads TGTGCCAGCAGTTACTCTACTACCTCCTACGAGCAGTACTTC.

The V gene is TRBV18, the J gene TRBJ1-3; D gene uncertain. V was trimmed by 3 bases and J by 0 bases, leaving 15 bases between them. Germline values: CDR1 KGHSH, CDR2 LQKENI. CDR3 length: 17 amino acids. The CDR3 DNA reads TGTGCCAGCTCACCCCGGGCGATCACTAGCTCTGGAAACACCATATATTTT. This gives the protein CASSPRAITSSGNTIYF.

Only one count was recorded for this clone. The chain couples TRBV11-3 to TRBJ2-2, with D perhaps matching TRBD2 (6 bases). The CDR3 has 19 residues. V lost 0 bases to trimming and J lost 2 bases, with 19 bases between them. Germline loops: CDR1 SGHNT, CDR2 YENEEA. The CDR3 bases are TGTGCCAGCAGCTTAGATCATCTAGAAGCGGGCCGAAACACCGGGGAGCTGTTTTTT. This codes for CASSLDHLEAGRNTGELFF.

V and J are TRBV27 and TRBJ2-2; D gene unclear. The V end was cut by 5 bases, the J end by 6 bases, with 4 bases between. This CDR3 has 11 amino acids. CDR1 and CDR2 (germline): MNHEY, SMNVEV (reference sequence). CDR3 sequence: CASSLSGELFF. The CDR3 DNA sequence: TGTGCCAGCAGTCTTTCCGGGGAGCTGTTTTTT.

This rearrangement joins TRBV5-8 to TRBJ2-1; the D is unclear. The CDR3 length is 15 residues. Germline-derived CDR1 and CDR2 are SGHTS and YDEGEE. The V and J ends lost 2 bases and 4 bases respectively, with 13 bases between them. The CDR3 reads CASSLRHLIYNEQFF. The CDR3 nucleotides read TGTGCCAGCAGCTTAAGACACCTGATTTACAATGAGCAGTTCTTC.

CDR3: CASSPYLAGGEYEQFF. DNA for the CDR3: TGTGCCAGCAGCCCGTATCTAGCGGGAGGGGAGTATGAGCAGTTCTTC. The chain uses TRBV14 and TRBJ2-1, with TRBD2 matching over 12 bases. Germline loops: CDR1 SGHDN, CDR2 FVKESK. V lost 4 bases and J lost 8; bases outside the gene matches: 9. This CDR3 has 16 residues.

The chain recombines TRBV5-1 with TRBJ2-7; 10 bases agree with TRBD1. CDR1 SGHRS and CDR2 YFSETQ come from the germline V gene. This CDR3 comprises 15 residues. The V and J ends lost 5 bases and 2 bases, in that order; junction bases with no gene match: 7. The CDR3 loop is CASRSGTGVTYEQYF. The CDR3 region has the DNA TGCGCCAGCAGATCCGGGACAGGGGTAACCTACGAGCAGTACTTC.